This T cell receptor beta chain appears in the sequencing data of a study of CXCR3-negative and CXCR3-positive naive CD8 T cells. Broader study findings: The study inferred TCR strength from TRB CDR3 properties and found comparable surface CD5 between naive subsets. In naive cells, CXCR3-negative and CXCR3-positive subsets had similar TRBV-TRBJ usage; memory cells differed.

On this clonotype itself: The antigen is not known.

The CDR3 sequence is 12 residues long. Germline CDR1 is SQVTM and CDR2 is ANQGSEA. UMI-labeled 5' RACE yielded the TRB cDNA libraries. TCRdb re-called the 5' RACE reads and catalogs CDR3 proteins one per entry, DNA excluded. The data include more than 50,000 distinct CDR3 sequences; the top ten clones carry approximately 0.43%. V gene TRBV29-1 combines with J gene TRBJ1-2. Sample: naive CXCR3- CD8+ T cells from blood. The subset was: CD45RO-CCR7+CD27+CD95- naive CD8+ T cells lacking CXCR3 (TNR3-). This TCR was sampled from a human donor in good health. Some clones in this sample may be carry-over from other donors' samples. The CDR3 sequence is CSVDLGVYGYTF.